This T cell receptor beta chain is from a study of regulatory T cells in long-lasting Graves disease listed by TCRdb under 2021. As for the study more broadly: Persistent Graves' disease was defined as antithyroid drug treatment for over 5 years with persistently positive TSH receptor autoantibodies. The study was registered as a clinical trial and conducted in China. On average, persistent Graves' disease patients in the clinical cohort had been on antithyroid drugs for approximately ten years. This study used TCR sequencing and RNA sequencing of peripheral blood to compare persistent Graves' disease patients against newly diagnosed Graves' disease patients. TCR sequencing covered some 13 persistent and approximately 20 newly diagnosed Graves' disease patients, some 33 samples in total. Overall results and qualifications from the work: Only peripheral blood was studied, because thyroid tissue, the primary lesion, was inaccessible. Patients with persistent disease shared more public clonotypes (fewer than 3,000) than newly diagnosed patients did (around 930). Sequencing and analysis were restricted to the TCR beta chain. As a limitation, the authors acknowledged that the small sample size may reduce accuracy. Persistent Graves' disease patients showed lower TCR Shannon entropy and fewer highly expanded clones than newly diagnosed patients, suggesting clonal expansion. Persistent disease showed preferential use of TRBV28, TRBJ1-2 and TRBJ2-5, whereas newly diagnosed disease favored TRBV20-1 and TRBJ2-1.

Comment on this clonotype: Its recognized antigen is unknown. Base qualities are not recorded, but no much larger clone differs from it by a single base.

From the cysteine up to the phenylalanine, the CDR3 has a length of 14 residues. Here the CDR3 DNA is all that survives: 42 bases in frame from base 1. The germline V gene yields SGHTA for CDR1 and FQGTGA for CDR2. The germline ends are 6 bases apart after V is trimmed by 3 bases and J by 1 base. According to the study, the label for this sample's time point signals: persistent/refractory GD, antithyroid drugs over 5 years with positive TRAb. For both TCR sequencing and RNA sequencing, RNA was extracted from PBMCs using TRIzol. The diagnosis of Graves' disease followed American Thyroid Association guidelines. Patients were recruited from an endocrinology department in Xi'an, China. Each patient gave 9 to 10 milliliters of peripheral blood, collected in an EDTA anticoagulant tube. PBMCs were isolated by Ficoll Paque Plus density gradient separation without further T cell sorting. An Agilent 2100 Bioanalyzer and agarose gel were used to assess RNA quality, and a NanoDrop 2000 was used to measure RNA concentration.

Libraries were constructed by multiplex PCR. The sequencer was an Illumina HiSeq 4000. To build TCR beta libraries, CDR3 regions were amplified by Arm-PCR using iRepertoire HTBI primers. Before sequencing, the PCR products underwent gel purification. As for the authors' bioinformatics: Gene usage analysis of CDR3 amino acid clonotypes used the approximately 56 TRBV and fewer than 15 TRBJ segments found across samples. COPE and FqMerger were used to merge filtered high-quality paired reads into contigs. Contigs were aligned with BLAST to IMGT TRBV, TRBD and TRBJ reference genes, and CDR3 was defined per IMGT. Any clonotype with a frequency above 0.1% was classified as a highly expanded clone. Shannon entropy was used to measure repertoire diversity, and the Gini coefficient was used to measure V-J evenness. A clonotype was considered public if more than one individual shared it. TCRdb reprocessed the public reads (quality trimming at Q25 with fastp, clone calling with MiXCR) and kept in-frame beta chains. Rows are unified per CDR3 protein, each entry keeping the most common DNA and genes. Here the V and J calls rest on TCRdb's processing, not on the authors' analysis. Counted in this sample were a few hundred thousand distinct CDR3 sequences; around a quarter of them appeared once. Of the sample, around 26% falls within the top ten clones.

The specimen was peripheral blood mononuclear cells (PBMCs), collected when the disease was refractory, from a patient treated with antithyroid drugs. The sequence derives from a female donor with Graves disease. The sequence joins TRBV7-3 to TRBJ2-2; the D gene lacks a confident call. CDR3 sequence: CASSFYGNTGELFF. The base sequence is TGTGCCAGCAGCTTCTACGGGAACACCGGGGAGCTGTTTTTT.